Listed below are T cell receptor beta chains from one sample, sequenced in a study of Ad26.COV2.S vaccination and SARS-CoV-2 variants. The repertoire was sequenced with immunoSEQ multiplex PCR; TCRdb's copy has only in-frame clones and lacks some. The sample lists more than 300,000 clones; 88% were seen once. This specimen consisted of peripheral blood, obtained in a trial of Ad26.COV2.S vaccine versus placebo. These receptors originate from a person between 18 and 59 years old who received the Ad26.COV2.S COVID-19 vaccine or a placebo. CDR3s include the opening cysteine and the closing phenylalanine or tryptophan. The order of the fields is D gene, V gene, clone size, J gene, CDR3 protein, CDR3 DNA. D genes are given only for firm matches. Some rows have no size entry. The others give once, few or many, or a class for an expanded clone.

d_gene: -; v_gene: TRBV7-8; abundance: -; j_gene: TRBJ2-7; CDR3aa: CASSLSAVSSSYEQYF; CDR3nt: TGTGCCAGCAGCTTATCGGCAGTCTCGAGCTCCTACGAGCAGTACTTC
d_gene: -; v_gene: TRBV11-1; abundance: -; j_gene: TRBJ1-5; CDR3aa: CASSLGVGPSNQPQHF; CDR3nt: TGTGCCAGCAGCTTAGGTGTAGGACCTAGCAATCAGCCCCAGCATTTT
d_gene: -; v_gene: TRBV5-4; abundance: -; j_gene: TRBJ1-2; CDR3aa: CASSLTPRGSNYGYTF; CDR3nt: TGTGCCAGCAGCTTAACCCCCCGGGGCTCTAACTATGGCTACACCTTC
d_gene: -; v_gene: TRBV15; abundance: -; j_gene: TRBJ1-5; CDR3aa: CATSRGGGQPQHF; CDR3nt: TGTGCCACCAGCAGAGGGGGGGGTCAGCCCCAGCATTTT
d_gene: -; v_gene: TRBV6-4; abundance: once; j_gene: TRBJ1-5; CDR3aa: CASPGCISNQPQHF; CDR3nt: TGTGCCAGCCCGGGTTGCATTAGCAATCAGCCCCAGCATTTT
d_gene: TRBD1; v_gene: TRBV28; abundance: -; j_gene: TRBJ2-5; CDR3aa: CASSSNPGTGGDSFGETQYF; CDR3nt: TGTGCCAGCAGTTCCAACCCCGGGACAGGGGGCGACAGTTTTGGGGAGACCCAGTACTTC
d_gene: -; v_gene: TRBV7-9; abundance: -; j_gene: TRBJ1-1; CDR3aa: CASSLEWAGTIF; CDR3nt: TGTGCCAGCAGCTTGGAATGGGCAGGGACCATCTTT
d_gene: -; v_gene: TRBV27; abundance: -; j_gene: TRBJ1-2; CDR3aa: CASSSGPYQGYGYTF; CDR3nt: TGTGCCAGCAGTTCTGGACCCTACCAGGGCTATGGCTACACCTTC
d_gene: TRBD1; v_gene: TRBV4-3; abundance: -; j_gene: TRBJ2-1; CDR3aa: CASSQGQGDEQFF; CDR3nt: TGCGCCAGCAGCCAAGGACAGGGCGATGAGCAGTTCTTC
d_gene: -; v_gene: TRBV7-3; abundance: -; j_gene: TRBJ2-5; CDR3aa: CASSLGLARETQYF; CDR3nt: TGTGCCAGCAGCTTAGGGCTAGCTCGGGAGACCCAGTACTTC
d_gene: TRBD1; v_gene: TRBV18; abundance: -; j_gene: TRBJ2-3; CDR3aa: CASSPLPDRGGMWGDTQYF; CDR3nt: TGTGCCAGCTCACCCCTTCCGGACAGGGGCGGTATGTGGGGAGATACGCAGTATTTT
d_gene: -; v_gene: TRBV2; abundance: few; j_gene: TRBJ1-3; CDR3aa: CASSARQGSGNTIYF; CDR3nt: TGTGCCAGCAGTGCCCGTCAAGGATCTGGAAACACCATATATTTT
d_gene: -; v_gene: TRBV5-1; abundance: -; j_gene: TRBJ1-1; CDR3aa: CASSLAGNANTEAFF; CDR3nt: TGCGCCAGCAGCTTGGCCGGAAATGCGAACACTGAAGCTTTCTTT
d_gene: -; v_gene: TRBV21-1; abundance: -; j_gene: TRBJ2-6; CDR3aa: CASSKSDSSGANVLTF; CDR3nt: TGTGCCAGCAGCAAGTCCGACAGCTCTGGGGCCAACGTCCTGACTTTC
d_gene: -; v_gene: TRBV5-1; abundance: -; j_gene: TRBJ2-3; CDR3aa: CASSLARGDTQYF; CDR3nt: TGCGCCAGCAGCTTAGCCAGGGGAGATACGCAGTATTTT
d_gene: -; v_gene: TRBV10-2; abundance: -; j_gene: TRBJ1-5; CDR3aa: CASRVAGGNQPQHF; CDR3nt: TGCGCCAGCAGAGTGGCAGGGGGCAATCAGCCCCAGCATTTT
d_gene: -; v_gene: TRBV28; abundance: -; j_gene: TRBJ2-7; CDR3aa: CASSSAPQGYSYEQYF; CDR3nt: TGTGCCAGCAGTTCCGCCCCTCAGGGTTACTCCTACGAGCAGTACTTC
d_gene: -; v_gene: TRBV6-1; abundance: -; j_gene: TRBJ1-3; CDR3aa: CASSEVHRASGNTIYF; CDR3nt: TGTGCCAGCAGTGAAGTTCACAGGGCATCTGGAAACACCATATATTTT
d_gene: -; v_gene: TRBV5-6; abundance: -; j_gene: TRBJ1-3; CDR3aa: CASSLDRGANGNTIYF; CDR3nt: TGTGCCAGCAGCTTGGATCGGGGGGCGAATGGAAACACCATATATTTT
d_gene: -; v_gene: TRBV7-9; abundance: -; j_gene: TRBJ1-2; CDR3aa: CAILTPGPGSIGGYTF; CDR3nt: TGTGCCATCCTTACCCCGGGTCCAGGGAGTATCGGTGGCTACACCTTC
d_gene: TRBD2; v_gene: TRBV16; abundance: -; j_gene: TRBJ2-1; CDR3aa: CASSQTSGNEQFF; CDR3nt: TGTGCCAGCAGCCAAACTAGCGGCAATGAGCAGTTCTTC
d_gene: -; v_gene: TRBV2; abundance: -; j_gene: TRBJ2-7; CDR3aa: CAIIRARDGPYEQYF; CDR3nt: TGTGCCATCATAAGGGCCCGGGACGGGCCCTACGAGCAGTACTTC
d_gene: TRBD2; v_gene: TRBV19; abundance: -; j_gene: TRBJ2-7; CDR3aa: CASSPGTSGGVHEQYF; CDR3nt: TGTGCCAGTAGTCCCGGGACTAGCGGGGGGGTGCACGAGCAGTACTTC
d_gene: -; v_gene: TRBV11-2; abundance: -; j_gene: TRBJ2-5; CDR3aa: CASTPGARETQYF; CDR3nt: TGTGCCAGCACCCCTGGGGCGAGGGAGACCCAGTACTTC
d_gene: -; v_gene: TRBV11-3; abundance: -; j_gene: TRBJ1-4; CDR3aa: CASSLIGGLTNEKLFF; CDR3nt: TGTGCCAGCAGCTTAATAGGAGGTCTCACTAATGAAAAACTGTTTTTT
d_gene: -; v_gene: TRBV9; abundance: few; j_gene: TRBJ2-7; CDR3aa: CASSGLASTYEQYF; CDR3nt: TGTGCCAGCAGCGGGTTAGCGTCTACCTACGAGCAGTACTTC
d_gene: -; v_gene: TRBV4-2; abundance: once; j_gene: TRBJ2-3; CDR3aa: CASSQEAGDTQYF; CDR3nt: TGTGCCAGCAGCCAAGAAGCGGGTGATACGCAGTATTTT
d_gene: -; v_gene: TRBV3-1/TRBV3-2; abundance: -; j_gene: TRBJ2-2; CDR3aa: CASSQDPWGTGELFF; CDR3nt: TGTGCCAGCAGCCAAGATCCGTGGGGCACCGGGGAGCTGTTTTTT
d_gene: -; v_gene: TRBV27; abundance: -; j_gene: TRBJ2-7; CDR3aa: CASSLQGELEQYF; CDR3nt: TGTGCCAGCAGTTTACAAGGGGAGTTAGAGCAGTACTTC
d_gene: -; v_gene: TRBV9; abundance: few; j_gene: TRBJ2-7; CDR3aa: CASSVSGGSHSYEQYF; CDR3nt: TGTGCCAGCAGCGTATCTGGAGGGTCCCACTCCTACGAGCAGTACTTC
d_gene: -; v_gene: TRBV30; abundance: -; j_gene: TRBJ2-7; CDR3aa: CAWSSGTKQYF; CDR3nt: TGTGCCTGGAGTTCCGGGACAAAGCAGTACTTC
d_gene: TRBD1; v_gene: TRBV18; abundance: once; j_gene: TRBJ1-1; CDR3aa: CASSPRDRGTGAEAFF; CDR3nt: TGTGCCAGCTCACCACGGGACAGGGGAACTGGCGCTGAAGCTTTCTTT
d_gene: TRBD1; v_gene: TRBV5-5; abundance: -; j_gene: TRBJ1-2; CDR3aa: CASSLTGTGDLYGYTF; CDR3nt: TGTGCCAGCAGCTTGACCGGGACAGGGGACCTCTATGGCTACACCTTC
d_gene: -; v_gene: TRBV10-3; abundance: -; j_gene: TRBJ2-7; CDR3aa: CATGGDSSFAYEQYF; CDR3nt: TGTGCCACCGGAGGGGACAGCTCATTCGCCTACGAGCAGTACTTC
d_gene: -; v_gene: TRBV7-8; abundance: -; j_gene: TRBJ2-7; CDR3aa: CASSLVFGDSYEQYF; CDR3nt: TGTGCCAGCAGCTTAGTTTTCGGGGACTCCTACGAGCAGTACTTC
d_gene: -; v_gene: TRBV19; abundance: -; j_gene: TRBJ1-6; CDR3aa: CASSNLGSSYNSPLHF; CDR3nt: TGTGCCAGTAGTAACCTGGGGAGCTCCTATAATTCACCCCTCCACTTT
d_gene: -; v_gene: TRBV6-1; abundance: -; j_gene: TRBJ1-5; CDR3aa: CASSETGKVSYYNQPQHF; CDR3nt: TGTGCCAGCAGTGAAACAGGAAAAGTATCATACTACAATCAGCCCCAGCATTTT
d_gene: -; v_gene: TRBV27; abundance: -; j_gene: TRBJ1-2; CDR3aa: CASSLSWMDGYTF; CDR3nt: TGTGCCAGCAGTTTATCGTGGATGGATGGCTACACCTTC
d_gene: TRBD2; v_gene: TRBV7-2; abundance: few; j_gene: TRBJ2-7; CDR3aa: CASSPGTSGAYEQYF; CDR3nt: TGTGCCAGCAGCCCCGGGACTAGCGGGGCCTACGAGCAGTACTTC
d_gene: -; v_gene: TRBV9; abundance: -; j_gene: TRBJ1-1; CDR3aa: CASSVGSTGNTEAFF; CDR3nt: TGTGCCAGCAGCGTTGGGTCGACAGGGAACACTGAAGCTTTCTTT
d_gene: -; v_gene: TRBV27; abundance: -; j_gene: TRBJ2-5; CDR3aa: CASSLRWRGQETQYF; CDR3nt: TGTGCCAGCAGTTTAAGGTGGAGGGGCCAAGAGACCCAGTACTTC
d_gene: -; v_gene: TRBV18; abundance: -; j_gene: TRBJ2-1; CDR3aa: CASSRGEENEQFF; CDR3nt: TGTGCCAGCTCTCGCGGGGAGGAAAATGAGCAGTTCTTC
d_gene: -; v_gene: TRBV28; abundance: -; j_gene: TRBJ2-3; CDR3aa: CASRTGQSSTDTQYF; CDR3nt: TGTGCCAGCAGAACCGGACAGTCTAGCACAGATACGCAGTATTTT
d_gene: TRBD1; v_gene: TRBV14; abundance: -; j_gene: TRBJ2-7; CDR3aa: CASSQADRDYEQYF; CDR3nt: TGTGCCAGCAGCCAAGCAGACAGGGACTACGAGCAGTACTTC
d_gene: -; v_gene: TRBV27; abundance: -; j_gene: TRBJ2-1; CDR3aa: CASGGRTEQFF; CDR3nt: TGTGCCAGCGGGGGGAGGACTGAGCAGTTCTTC
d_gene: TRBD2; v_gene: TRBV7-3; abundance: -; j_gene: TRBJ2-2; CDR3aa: CASSRPPGGRALAGELFF; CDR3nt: TGTGCCAGCAGCCGGCCCCCCGGCGGGAGGGCCCTCGCCGGGGAGCTGTTTTTT
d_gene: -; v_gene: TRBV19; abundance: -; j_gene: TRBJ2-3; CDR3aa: CASSIVGGNQADTQYF; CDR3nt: TGTGCCAGTAGTATAGTTGGGGGGAATCAGGCAGATACGCAGTATTTT
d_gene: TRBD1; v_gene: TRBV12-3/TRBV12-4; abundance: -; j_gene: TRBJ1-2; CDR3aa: CASSLQAGGGYTF; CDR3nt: TGTGCCAGCAGTTTACAGGCAGGGGGCGGCTACACCTTC
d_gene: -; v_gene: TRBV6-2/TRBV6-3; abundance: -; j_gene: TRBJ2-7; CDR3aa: CASSYRGRLAYEQYF; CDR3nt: TGTGCCAGCAGTTACCGGGGGAGATTAGCATACGAGCAGTACTTC
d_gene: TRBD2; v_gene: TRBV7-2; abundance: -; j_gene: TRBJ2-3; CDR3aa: CASSLALPGLAGVGDTQYF; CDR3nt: TGTGCCAGCAGCTTAGCGCTTCCGGGACTAGCGGGAGTGGGAGATACGCAGTATTTT
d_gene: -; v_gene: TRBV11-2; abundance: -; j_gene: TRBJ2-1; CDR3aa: CASSRPYTYNEQFF; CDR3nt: TGTGCCAGCAGCCGACCCTATACCTACAATGAGCAGTTCTTC
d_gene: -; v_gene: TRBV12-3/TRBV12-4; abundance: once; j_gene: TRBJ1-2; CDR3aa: CASWGGNYGYTF; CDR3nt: TGTGCCAGCTGGGGAGGTAACTATGGCTACACCTTC
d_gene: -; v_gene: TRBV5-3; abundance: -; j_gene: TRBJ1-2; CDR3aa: CARSFAGPPGYTF; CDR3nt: TGTGCCAGAAGCTTTGCCGGTCCTCCGGGCTACACCTTC
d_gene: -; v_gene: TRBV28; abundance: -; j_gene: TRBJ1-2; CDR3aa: CASSLTANYGYTF; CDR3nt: TGTGCCAGCAGTCTCACAGCTAACTATGGCTACACCTTC
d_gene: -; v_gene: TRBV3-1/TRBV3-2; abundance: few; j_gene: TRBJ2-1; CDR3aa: CASSQEPSYYEQFF; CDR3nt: TGTGCCAGCAGCCAAGAACCTAGCTACTATGAGCAGTTCTTC